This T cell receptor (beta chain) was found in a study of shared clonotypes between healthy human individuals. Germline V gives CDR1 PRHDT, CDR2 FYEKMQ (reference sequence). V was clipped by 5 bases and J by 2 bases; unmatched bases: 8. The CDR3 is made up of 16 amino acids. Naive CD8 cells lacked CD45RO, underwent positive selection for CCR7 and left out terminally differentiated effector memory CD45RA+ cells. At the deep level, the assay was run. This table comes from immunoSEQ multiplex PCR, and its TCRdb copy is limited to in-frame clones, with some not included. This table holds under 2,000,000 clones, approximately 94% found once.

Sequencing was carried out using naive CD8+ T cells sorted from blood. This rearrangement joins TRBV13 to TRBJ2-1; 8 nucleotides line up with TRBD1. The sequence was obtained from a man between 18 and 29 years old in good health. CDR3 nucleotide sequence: TGTGCCAGCAGCGTTACCGGGACAGGAACCTACAATGAGCAGTTCTTC. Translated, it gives CASSVTGTGTYNEQFF.